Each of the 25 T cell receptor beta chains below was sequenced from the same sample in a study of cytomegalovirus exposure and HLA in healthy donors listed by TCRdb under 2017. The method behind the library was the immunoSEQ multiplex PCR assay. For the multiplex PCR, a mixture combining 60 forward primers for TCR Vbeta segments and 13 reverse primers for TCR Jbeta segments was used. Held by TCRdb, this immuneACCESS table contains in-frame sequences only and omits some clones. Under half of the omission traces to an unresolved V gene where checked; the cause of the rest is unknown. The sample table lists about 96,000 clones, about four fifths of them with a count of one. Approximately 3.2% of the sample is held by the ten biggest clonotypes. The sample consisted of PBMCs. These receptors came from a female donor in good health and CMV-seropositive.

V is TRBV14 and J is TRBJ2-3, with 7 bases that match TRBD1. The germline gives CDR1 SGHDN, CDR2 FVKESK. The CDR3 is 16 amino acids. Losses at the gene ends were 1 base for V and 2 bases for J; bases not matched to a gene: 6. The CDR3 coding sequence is TGTGCCAGCAGCCAAGGAGACAGGGTCACCACAGATACGCAGTATTTT. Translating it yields CASSQGDRVTTDTQYF. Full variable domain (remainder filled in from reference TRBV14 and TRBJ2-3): EAGVTQFPSHSVIEKGQTVTLRCDPISGHDNLYWYRRVMGKEIKFLLHFVKESKQDESGMPNNRFLAERTGGTYSTLKVQPAELEDSGVYFCASSQGDRVTTDTQYFGPGTRLTVL.

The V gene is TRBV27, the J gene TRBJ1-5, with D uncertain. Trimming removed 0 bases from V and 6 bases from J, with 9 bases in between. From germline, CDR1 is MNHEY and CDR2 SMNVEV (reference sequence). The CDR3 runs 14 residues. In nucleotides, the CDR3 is TGTGCCAGCAGTTTATCGAGGTTCGGTCAGCCCCAGCATTTT. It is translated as CASSLSRFGQPQHF.

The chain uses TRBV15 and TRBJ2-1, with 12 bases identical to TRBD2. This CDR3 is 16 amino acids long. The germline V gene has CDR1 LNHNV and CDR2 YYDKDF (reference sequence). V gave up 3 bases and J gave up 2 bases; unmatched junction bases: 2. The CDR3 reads CATSSLAGGTYNEQFF. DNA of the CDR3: TGTGCCACCAGCAGCCTAGCGGGAGGGACCTACAATGAGCAGTTCTTC.

CDR3 sequence reads: CASSQFRDTEAFF. The CDR3, as DNA: TGCGCCAGCAGCCAGTTCAGGGACACTGAAGCTTTCTTT. V and J are TRBV4-3 and TRBJ1-1; D might be TRBD1 (5 bases). CDR1 is LGHNA and CDR2 is YSLEER in the germline V gene. The CDR3 contains 13 residues. V gave up 3 bases and J gave up 3 bases, with 8 bases separating them.

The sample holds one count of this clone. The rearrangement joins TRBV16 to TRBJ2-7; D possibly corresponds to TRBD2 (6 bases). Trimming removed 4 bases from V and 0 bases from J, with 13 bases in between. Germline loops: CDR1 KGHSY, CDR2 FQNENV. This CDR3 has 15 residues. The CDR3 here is CASSPGTPPSYEQYF. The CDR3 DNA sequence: TGTGCCAGCAGCCCAGGGACTCCTCCCTCCTACGAGCAGTACTTC.

This chain's CDR3 is CASSLGPRSYEQYF. The CDR3 nucleotides read TGTGCCAGCAGCTTGGGCCCCAGGTCCTACGAGCAGTACTTC. The V gene is TRBV5-5, the J gene TRBJ2-7; D not resolved. Per germline, CDR1 SGHKS and CDR2 YYEKEE (reference sequence). V was clipped by 0 bases and J by 1 base, with 8 bases between them. The CDR3 length is 14 residues.

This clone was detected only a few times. CDR3 nucleotide sequence: TGTGCCAGCAGCGGACAGGGGGCCAATTCACCCCTCCACTTT. This encodes CASSGQGANSPLHF. The genes are TRBV7-6 and TRBJ1-6, with 11 bases matching TRBD1. The CDR3 loop spans 14 amino acids. CDR1 and CDR2 from the germline V gene are SGHVS and FNYEAQ. V shed 5 bases and J 7 bases; nucleotides not matched to a gene: 1.

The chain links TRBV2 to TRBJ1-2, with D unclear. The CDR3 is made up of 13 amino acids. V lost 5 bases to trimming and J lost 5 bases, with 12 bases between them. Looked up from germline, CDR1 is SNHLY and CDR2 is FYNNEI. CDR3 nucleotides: TGTGCCAGCAGTTCGGAGGGAGGGTATGGCTACACCTTC. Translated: CASSSEGGYGYTF.

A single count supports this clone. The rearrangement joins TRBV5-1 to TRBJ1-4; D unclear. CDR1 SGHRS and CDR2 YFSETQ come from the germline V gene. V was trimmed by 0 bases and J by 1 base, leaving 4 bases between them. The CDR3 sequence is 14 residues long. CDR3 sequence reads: CASSLDLTNEKLFF. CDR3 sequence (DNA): TGCGCCAGCAGCTTGGACTTAACTAATGAAAAACTGTTTTTT.

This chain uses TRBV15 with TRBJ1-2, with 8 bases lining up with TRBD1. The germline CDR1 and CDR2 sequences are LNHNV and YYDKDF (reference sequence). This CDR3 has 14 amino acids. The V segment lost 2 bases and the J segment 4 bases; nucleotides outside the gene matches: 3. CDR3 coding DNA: TGTGCCACCAGCAGACGGACAGGGACCTATGGCTACACCTTC. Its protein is CATSRRTGTYGYTF.

The CDR3 DNA follows: TGCGCCAGCAGCCCAGGGGGGCCCAATCAGCCCCAGCATTTT. Residues: CASSPGGPNQPQHF. The V gene is TRBV10-1, the J gene TRBJ1-5, with 7 bases that match TRBD1. CDR3 length equals 14 residues. J lost 3 bases, V lost 6 bases, and 5 bases had no gene match. CDR1 and CDR2 (germline): WNHNN, SYGVQD (reference sequence).

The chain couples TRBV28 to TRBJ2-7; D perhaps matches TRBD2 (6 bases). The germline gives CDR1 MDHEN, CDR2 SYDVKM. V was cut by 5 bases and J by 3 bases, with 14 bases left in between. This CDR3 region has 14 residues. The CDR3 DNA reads TGTGCCAGCAGTACCGGGACTCGGGGCTACGAGCAGTACTTC. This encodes CASSTGTRGYEQYF.

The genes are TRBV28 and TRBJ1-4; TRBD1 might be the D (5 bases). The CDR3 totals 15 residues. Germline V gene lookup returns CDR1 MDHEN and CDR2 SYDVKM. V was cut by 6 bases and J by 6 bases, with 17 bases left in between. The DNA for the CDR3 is TGTGCCAGCAGCCTGGACTCGGGGGTAGATGAAAAACTGTTTTTT. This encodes CASSLDSGVDEKLFF. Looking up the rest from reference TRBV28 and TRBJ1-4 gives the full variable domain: DVKVTQSSRYLVKRTGEKVFLECVQDMDHENMFWYRQDPGLGLRLIYFSYDVKMKEKGDIPEGYSVSREKKERFSLILESASTNQTSMYLCASSLDSGVDEKLFFGSGTQLSVL.

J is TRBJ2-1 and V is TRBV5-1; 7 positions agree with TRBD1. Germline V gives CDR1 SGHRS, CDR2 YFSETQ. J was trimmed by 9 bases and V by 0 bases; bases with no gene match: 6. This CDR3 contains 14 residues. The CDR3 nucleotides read TGCGCCAGCAGCTTGGCCGGGACAGAGGGTGAGCAGTTCTTC. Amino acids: CASSLAGTEGEQFF.

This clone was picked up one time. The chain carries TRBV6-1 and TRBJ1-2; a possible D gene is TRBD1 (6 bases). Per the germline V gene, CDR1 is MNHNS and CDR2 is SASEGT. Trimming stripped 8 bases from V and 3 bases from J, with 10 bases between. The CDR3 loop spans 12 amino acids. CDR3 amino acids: CASVTGHYGYTF. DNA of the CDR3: TGTGCCAGCGTGACAGGACACTATGGCTACACCTTC.

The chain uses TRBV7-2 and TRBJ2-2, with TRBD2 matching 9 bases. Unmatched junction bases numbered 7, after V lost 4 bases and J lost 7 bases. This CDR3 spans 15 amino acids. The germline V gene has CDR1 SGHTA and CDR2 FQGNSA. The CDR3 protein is CASSSAGGWSGELFF. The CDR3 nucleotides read TGTGCCAGCAGCTCGGCGGGGGGGTGGAGCGGGGAGCTGTTTTTT. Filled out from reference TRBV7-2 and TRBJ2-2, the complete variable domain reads GAGVSQSPSNKVTEKGKDVELRCDPISGHTALYWYRQSLGQGLEFLIYFQGNSAPDKSGLPSDRFSAERTGGSVSTLTIQRTQQEDSAVYLCASSSAGGWSGELFFGEGSRLTVL.

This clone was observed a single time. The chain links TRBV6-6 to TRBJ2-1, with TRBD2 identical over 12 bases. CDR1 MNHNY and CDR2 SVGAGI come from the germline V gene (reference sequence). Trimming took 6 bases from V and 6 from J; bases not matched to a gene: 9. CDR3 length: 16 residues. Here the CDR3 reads CASRRGLAGLGNEQFF. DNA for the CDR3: TGTGCCAGCAGGCGCGGACTAGCGGGGCTCGGCAATGAGCAGTTCTTC.

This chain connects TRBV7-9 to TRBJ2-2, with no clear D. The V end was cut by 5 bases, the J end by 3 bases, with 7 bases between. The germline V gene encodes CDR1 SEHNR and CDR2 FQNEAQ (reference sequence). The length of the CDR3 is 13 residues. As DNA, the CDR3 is TGTGCCAGCAGCCCCCCCTACACCGGGGAGCTGTTTTTT. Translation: CASSPPYTGELFF.

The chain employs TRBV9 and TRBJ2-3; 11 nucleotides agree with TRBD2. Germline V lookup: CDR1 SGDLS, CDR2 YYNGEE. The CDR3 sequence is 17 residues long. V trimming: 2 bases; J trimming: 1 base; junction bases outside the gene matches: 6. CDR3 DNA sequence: TGTGCCAGCAGCGTTGGGCTAGCGGGAGGCGGCACAGATACGCAGTATTTT. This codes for CASSVGLAGGGTDTQYF.

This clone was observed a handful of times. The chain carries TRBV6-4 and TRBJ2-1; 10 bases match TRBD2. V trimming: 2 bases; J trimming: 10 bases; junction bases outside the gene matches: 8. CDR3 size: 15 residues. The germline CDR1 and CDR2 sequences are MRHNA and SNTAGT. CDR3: CASSDSGRALGEQFF. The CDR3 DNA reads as TGTGCCAGCAGTGACAGCGGGAGGGCCTTAGGAGAGCAGTTCTTC.

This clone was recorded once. The CDR3 sequence is CASSPREVNYGYTF. CDR3 bases: TGTGCCAGCAGCCCCCGGGAAGTTAACTATGGCTACACCTTC. V usage is TRBV7-2 and J usage is TRBJ1-2; D remains unclear. The CDR3 covers 14 residues. Germline assignment: CDR1 SGHTA and CDR2 FQGNSA. V lost 5 bases and J 1 base, leaving 11 bases between the germline ends.

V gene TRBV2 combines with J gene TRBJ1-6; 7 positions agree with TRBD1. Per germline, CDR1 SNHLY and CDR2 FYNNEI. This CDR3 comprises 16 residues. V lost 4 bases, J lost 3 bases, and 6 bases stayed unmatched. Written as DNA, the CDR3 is TGTGCCAGCAGTGGCGGGACAGAAGTCTATAATTCACCCCTCCACTTT. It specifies CASSGGTEVYNSPLHF.

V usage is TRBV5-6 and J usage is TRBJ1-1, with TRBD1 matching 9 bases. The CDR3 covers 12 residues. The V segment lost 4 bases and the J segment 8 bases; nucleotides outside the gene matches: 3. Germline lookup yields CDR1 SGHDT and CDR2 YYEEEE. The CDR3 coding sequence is TGTGCCAGCAGCCCCGGGACAGGGGAAGCTTTCTTT. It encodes CASSPGTGEAFF.

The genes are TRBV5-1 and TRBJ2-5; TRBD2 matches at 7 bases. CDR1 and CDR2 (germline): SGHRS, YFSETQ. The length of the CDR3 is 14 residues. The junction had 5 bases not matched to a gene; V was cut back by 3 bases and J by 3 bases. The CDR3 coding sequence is TGCGCCAGCAGCTCGAGCGGGATCAAAGAGACCCAGTACTTC. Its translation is CASSSSGIKETQYF.

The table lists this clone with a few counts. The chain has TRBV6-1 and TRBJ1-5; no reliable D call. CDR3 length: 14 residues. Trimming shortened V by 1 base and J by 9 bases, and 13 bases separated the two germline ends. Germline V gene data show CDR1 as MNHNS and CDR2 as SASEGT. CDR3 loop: CASSEGTDYRPQHF. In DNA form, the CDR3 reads TGTGCCAGCAGTGAAGGGACGGACTACCGGCCCCAGCATTTT.